The 14 T cell receptor beta chains below all came from one sample that was sequenced in a study of PD-L1 blockade in urothelial cancer. Time point of the sample: pretreatment peripheral blood. Data came from immunoSEQ multiplex PCR; TCRdb stores just in-frame clones and leaves some out. The sample includes some 45,000 clones, roughly 90% of them seen just once. The starting material was PBMCs, obtained around atezolizumab (anti-PD-L1) treatment. These receptor sequences come from a donor at least 40 years old with urothelial cancer.

The chain combines TRBV11-3 with TRBJ1-1, with 7 bases aligning to TRBD1. V gave up 5 bases and J gave up 4 bases; unmatched junction bases: 7. The CDR3 has 14 residues. Germline CDR1 reads SGHNT; CDR2 reads YENEEA. The CDR3 reads CASSDGQARTEAFF. CDR3 bases: TGTGCCAGCAGCGACGGACAGGCCCGCACTGAAGCTTTCTTT.

The chain uses TRBV19 and TRBJ2-7; possible D gene TRBD1, 6 bases. Germline-derived CDR1 and CDR2 are LNHDA and SQIVND (reference sequence). The length of the CDR3 is 14 residues. The V end was cut by 4 bases, the J end by 1 base, with 11 bases between. CDR3: CASSSTGFSYEQYF. CDR3 nucleotide sequence: TGTGCCAGTAGTAGTACAGGGTTTTCCTACGAGCAGTACTTC.

The chain has TRBV7-6 and TRBJ1-2; possibly TRBD1 for D (5 bases). Germline CDR1 reads SGHVS; CDR2 reads FNYEAQ. V shed 5 bases and J shed 5 bases, with 12 bases lying between them. This CDR3 has 13 amino acids. The DNA for the CDR3 is TGTGCCAGCAGCCCTCTGACAGCATATGGCTACACCTTC. It is translated as CASSPLTAYGYTF.

This clone appeared a single time. This rearrangement joins TRBV6-6 to TRBJ1-2; tentatively, D is TRBD1 (6 bases). This CDR3 spans 16 amino acids. From germline, CDR1 is MNHNY and CDR2 SVGAGI (reference sequence). Trimming stripped 2 bases from V and 0 bases from J, with 13 bases between. The CDR3 nucleotides read TGTGCCAGCAGTTACCGGACAGATGCCTCTAACTATGGCTACACCTTC. This gives the protein CASSYRTDASNYGYTF.

The V gene is TRBV28, the J gene TRBJ2-7; 15 bases line up with TRBD2. The CDR3 has 15 residues. The junction had 7 bases not matched to a gene; V was cut back by 4 bases and J by 9 bases. Germline values: CDR1 MDHEN, CDR2 SYDVKM. In DNA form, the CDR3 reads TGTGCCAGCAGTTGGCCGGGACTAGCGGGGGGTGGGCAGTACTTC. Translation gives CASSWPGLAGGGQYF.

The chain joins TRBV18 to TRBJ2-7, with 7 bases that match TRBD1. Trimming cost V 1 base and J 3 bases; bases outside gene matches: 9. CDR3 length: 16 residues. Germline V gives CDR1 KGHSH, CDR2 LQKENI. Here the CDR3 reads CASSPRGTVGLYEQYF. The CDR3 DNA reads as TGTGCCAGCTCACCACGTGGGACAGTGGGTCTCTACGAGCAGTACTTC. Full variable domain (remainder filled in from reference TRBV18 and TRBJ2-7): NAGVMQNPRHLVRRRGQEARLRCSPMKGHSHVYWYRQLPEEGLKFMVYLQKENIIDESGMPKERFSAEFPKEGPSILRIQQVVRGDSAAYFCASSPRGTVGLYEQYFGPGTRLTVT.

V usage is TRBV5-1 and J usage is TRBJ2-7; TRBD2 might be the D (5 bases). Germline V CDR1 and CDR2: SGHRS, YFSETQ. V was clipped by 6 bases and J by 2 bases, with 15 bases between them. The CDR3 spans 14 residues. CDR3 bases: TGCGCCAGCAAGGAGGCGGAAAGTGCCTACGAGCAGTACTTC. It is translated as CASKEAESAYEQYF.

The chain combines TRBV20-1 with TRBJ1-2; unclear D gene. The CDR3 is 10 amino acids. Between the trimmed V and J ends, which lost 6 bases and 4 bases, there was a span of 6 bases. The germline gives CDR1 DFQATT, CDR2 SNEGSKA (reference sequence). The CDR3 is CSAQIYGYTF. The CDR3 DNA reads TGCAGTGCCCAGATCTATGGCTACACCTTC.

This clone appeared a few times. V is TRBV29-1 and J is TRBJ1-5; no definite D call. The V end lost 2 bases, the J end lost 2 bases, and 4 bases lay between the germline ends. The CDR3 contains 12 residues. CDR1 and CDR2 from the germline V gene are SQVTM and ANQGSEA. The DNA for the CDR3 is TGCAGCGTTGAACAGGGCAATCAGCCCCAGCATTTT. It codes for CSVEQGNQPQHF.

V and J are TRBV29-1 and TRBJ1-1; 10 nucleotides agree with TRBD1. Germline V lookup: CDR1 SQVTM, CDR2 ANQGSEA. The CDR3 runs 13 residues. With V trimmed by 6 bases and J by 2 bases, 3 bases remained unmatched. The DNA of the CDR3 is TGCAGCGTCCGACAGGGGGCTAACACTGAAGCTTTCTTT. Its translation is CSVRQGANTEAFF.

The chain combines TRBV1 with TRBJ1-2. TRBV1 represents a pseudogene. This CDR3 is 16 amino acids long. In nucleotides, the CDR3 is TGCACCAGCAGCCAAGATCGCCCCGGCCCGGGCTATGGCTACACCTTC. The encoded protein is CTSSQDRPGPGYGYTF.

CDR3 coding DNA: TGTGCCAGCAGCCCGCGGACAGACTCCTACGAGCAGTACTTC. This translates into CASSPRTDSYEQYF. The chain uses TRBV7-9 and TRBJ2-7, with D possibly matching TRBD1 (6 bases). From germline, CDR1 is SEHNR and CDR2 FQNEAQ (reference sequence). The V and J ends lost 5 bases and 0 bases respectively, with 11 bases between them. CDR3 size: 14 residues.

The CDR3 loop reads CASTPPGTDTQYF. CDR3 sequence (DNA): TGTGCCAGCACACCCCCAGGCACAGATACGCAGTATTTT. The chain joins TRBV6-6 to TRBJ2-3; D call uncertain. Germline CDR1 and CDR2: MNHNY and SVGAGI (reference sequence). The CDR3 consists of 13 residues. The V end was cut by 7 bases, the J end by 1 base, with 9 bases between.

V usage is TRBV29-1 and J usage is TRBJ1-2; D is ambiguous. Germline lookup yields CDR1 SQVTM and CDR2 ANQGSEA. The CDR3 runs 14 residues. V was shortened by 5 bases and J by 1 base, with 14 bases between the two germline ends. CDR3 residues: CSVWAASLNYGYTF. CDR3 DNA: TGCAGCGTTTGGGCAGCCAGCCTTAACTATGGCTACACCTTC.